These 11 T cell receptor beta chains came from one sample sequenced in a study of cytomegalovirus exposure and HLA in healthy donors. The assay was immunoSEQ multiplex PCR, and TCRdb's table has in-frame clones only and misses some. The profile shows approximately 160,000 clones, almost 85% of them singletons. Sequencing was carried out using PBMCs. The receptors come from a young man in good health and CMV-seropositive.

The genes are TRBV2 and TRBJ1-2; the match to TRBD1 covers 8 bases. Germline V gene sequence: CDR1 SNHLY, CDR2 FYNNEI. Unmatched junction bases numbered 5, after V lost 6 bases and J lost 5 bases. The CDR3 is 13 residues long. CDR3 nucleotides: TGTGCCAGCAGGCCGGACAGGGAATATGGCTACACCTTC. Amino acid sequence: CASRPDREYGYTF.

The chain links TRBV6-1 to TRBJ2-7, with 7 positions matching TRBD2. Germline V CDR1 and CDR2: MNHNS, SASEGT. With 7 bases clipped from V and 0 bases from J, the junction kept 6 bases outside the gene matches. The CDR3 loop spans 14 amino acids. CDR3 residues: CASNEGGSSYEQYF. The DNA of the CDR3 is TGTGCCAGCAATGAGGGCGGGAGCTCCTACGAGCAGTACTTC.

The genes are TRBV9 and TRBJ2-3; 8 bases are shared with TRBD2. Germline CDR1 is SGDLS and CDR2 is YYNGEE. The CDR3 spans 17 residues. J was trimmed by 3 bases and V by 1 base; bases with no gene match: 10. The CDR3 DNA is TGTGCCAGCAGCGTAAGTCCCGGGGGGGCCAAAACAGATACGCAGTATTTT. It specifies CASSVSPGGAKTDTQYF. The entire variable domain, with the rest obtained from reference TRBV9 and TRBJ2-3, is as follows: DSGVTQTPKHLITATGQRVTLRCSPRSGDLSVYWYQQSLDQGLQFLIQYYNGEERAKGNILERFSAQQFPDLHSELNLSSLELGDSALYFCASSVSPGGAKTDTQYFGPGTRLTVL.

The rearrangement uses TRBV5-4 and TRBJ2-7; TRBD2 aligns across 8 bases. CDR3 length: 15 amino acids. Losses at the gene ends were 3 bases for V and 5 bases for J; bases not matched to a gene: 10. The V gene's germline CDR1 is SGHNT and CDR2 YYREEE (reference sequence). CDR3 residues: CASSSGTGRGNEQYF. CDR3 in DNA: TGTGCCAGCAGCTCTGGGACCGGGAGGGGAAACGAGCAGTACTTC.

This sequence joins TRBV28 and TRBJ1-1; D may be TRBD1 (5 bases). There are 19 residues in the CDR3. Germline lookup yields CDR1 MDHEN and CDR2 SYDVKM. V dropped 1 base and J dropped 1 base, with 22 bases sitting between them. CDR3 sequence: CASSLLWGLGLGENTEAFF. Here the CDR3 DNA reads TGTGCCAGCAGTTTATTGTGGGGTTTGGGCCTAGGGGAGAACACTGAAGCTTTCTTT.

This clone was observed a single time. This chain connects TRBV2 to TRBJ1-2; the match to TRBD1 covers 7 bases. There are 12 residues in the CDR3. Germline V gives CDR1 SNHLY, CDR2 FYNNEI. J lost 7 bases, V lost 5 bases, and 4 bases had no gene match. As DNA, the CDR3 is TGTGCCAGCAGTCGGACAGGCGGTGGCTACACCTTC. Amino acid sequence: CASSRTGGGYTF.

In the case of this clone: Other DNA sequences in the sample encode the same CDR3. The V call is TRBV7-3, the J call TRBJ2-1; 11 nucleotides align to TRBD2. V gave up 3 bases and J gave up 4 bases; unmatched junction bases: 2. The CDR3 totals 15 residues. Per germline, CDR1 SGHTA and CDR2 FQGTGA. The CDR3 loop is CASSFRTSGYNEQFF. In DNA form, the CDR3 reads TGTGCCAGCAGCTTCCGGACTAGCGGGTACAATGAGCAGTTCTTC.

This chain links TRBV7-9 with TRBJ2-7; TRBD1 matches at 8 bases. Per the germline V gene, CDR1 is SEHNR and CDR2 is FQNEAQ (reference sequence). J gave up 2 bases and V 5 bases, and 5 bases lay outside the gene matches. This CDR3 region has 14 residues. The DNA for the CDR3 is TGTGCCAGCAGCAACCCGGGACAGGCCTACGAGCAGTACTTC. Translation gives CASSNPGQAYEQYF.

The chain has TRBV6-5 and TRBJ1-2, with 7 positions matching TRBD1. The junction had 7 bases not matched to a gene; V was cut back by 5 bases and J by 4 bases. The germline gives CDR1 MNHEY, CDR2 SVGAGI. There are 14 residues in the CDR3. In nucleotides, the CDR3 is TGTGCCAGCAGTGCCCCGGGACAGTTCTATGGCTACACCTTC. It is translated as CASSAPGQFYGYTF.

V gene TRBV19 combines with J gene TRBJ1-2, with 8 bases identical to TRBD1. Trimming at V came to 10 bases and at J to 6 bases, leaving 13 bases not matched to a gene. CDR1 is LNHDA, CDR2 SQIVND, per germline (reference sequence). CDR3 length: 14 residues. CDR3 sequence reads: CATRVQGAVNGYTF. The CDR3 nucleotides are TGTGCCACAAGGGTCCAGGGGGCGGTAAATGGCTACACCTTC.

This clone was seen a single time. A single base separates this from a much larger clone, so it may be a read error. V and J are TRBV5-1 and TRBJ1-1, with D unclear. The V end lost 1 base, the J end lost 0 bases, and 4 bases lay between the germline ends. The CDR3 totals 13 residues. CDR1 and CDR2 (germline): SGHRS, YFSETQ. The CDR3 nucleotides read TGCGCCAGCAGCTTGTCAGTGAACACTGAAGCTTTCTTT. The encoded protein is CASSLSVNTEAFF.